This record covers a single TCR beta chain. No antigen is known for it. A junction end diverges from the germline sequence, so it may reflect a read error. TCR beta cDNA was reverse-transcribed from around 0.55 ug of total RNA. The reaction used a constant-region primer and ProtoScript II reverse transcriptase. Three nested multiplex PCR rounds of slightly modified ARM-PCR generated TCR beta libraries. The first two PCR rounds used TRBV1-TRBV30 forward primers with a C-beta reverse primer, 9 to 11 cycles each. TCRdb recomputed calls from the multiplex PCR reads with MiXCR, one row per CDR3 protein. This sample has about 35,000 distinct CDR3 sequences, with just under 75% found just once. The CDR3 length is 13 residues. In germline, CDR1 is MNHNS, CDR2 SASEGT. Extraction of RNA together with DNA used about 17-34 mg of unsorted bulk tissue. Five discrete regions of every tumor underwent sampling. This sample stems from a study of tumor-infiltrating lymphocytes in primary liver carcinoma. Study-level findings and limits: Tumor-adjacent and tumor-blood pairs displayed less overlap than did pairs of tumor regions. When set against blood, tumors had a significantly higher top-250-clone fraction (p = 0.039).

The rearrangement joins TRBV6-1 to TRBJ1-6, with D hard to call. Material: liver tumor tissue from sampling region 4. The subset: tumor region T4, right-lateral pole. The receptor comes from a man aged 40-49 years with primary liver carcinoma and hepatitis B virus infection. The CDR3, as DNA: TGTGCCAACAGCTTAGAGAGGAATTCACCCATCAACTTT. This gives the protein CANSLERNSPINF.